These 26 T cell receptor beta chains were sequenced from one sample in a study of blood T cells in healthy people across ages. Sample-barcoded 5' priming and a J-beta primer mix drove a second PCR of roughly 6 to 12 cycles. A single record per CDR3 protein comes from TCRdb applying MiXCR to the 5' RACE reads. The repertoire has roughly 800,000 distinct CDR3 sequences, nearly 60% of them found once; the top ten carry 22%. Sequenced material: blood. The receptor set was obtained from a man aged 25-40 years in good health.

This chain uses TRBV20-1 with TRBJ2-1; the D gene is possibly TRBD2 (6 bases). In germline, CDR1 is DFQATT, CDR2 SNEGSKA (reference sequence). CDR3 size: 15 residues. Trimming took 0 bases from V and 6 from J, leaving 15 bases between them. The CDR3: CSARDRAGLGNEQFF. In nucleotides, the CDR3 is TGCAGTGCTAGAGATCGGGCGGGGTTAGGCAATGAGCAGTTCTTC.

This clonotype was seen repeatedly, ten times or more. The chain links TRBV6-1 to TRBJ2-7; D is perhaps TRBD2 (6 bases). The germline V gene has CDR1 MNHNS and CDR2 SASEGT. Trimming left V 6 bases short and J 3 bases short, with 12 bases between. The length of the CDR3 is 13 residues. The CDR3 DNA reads TGTGCCAGCAGCGGGGGACGAGGCTACGAGCAGTACTTC. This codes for CASSGGRGYEQYF.

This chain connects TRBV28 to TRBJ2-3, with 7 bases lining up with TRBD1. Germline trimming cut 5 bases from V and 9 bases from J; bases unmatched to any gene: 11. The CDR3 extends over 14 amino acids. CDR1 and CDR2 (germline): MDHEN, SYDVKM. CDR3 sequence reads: CASSKPGQITTQYF. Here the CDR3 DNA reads TGTGCCAGCAGTAAACCGGGACAGATTACGACGCAGTATTTT.

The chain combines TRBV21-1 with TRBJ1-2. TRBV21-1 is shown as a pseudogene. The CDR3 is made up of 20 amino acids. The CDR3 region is CASSKRLRIVAPLLGYGYTF. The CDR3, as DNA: TGTGCCAGCAGCAAACGGCTCAGAATAGTTGCTCCCCTACTTGGCTATGGCTACACCTTC.

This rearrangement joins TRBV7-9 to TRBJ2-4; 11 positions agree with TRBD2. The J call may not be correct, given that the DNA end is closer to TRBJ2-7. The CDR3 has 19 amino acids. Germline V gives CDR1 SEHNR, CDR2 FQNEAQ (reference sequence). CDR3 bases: TGTGCCAGCAGCTTACTGCTAGCGGGGGGCCGGAGCTGGTCCTACGAGCAGTACTTC. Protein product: CASSLLLAGGRSWSYEQYF.

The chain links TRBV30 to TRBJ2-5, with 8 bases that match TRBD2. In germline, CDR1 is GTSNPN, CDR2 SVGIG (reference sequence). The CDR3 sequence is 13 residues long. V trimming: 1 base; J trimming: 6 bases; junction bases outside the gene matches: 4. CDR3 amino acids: CAWSDGLAQTQYF. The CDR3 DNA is TGTGCCTGGAGTGATGGACTAGCTCAGACCCAGTACTTC.

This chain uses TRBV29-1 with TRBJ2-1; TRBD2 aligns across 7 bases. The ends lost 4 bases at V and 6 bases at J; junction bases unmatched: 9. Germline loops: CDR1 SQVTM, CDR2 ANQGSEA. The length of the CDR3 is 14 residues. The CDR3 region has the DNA TGCAGCGTTGCGAGACTAGCAATGGGCAATGAGCAGTTCTTC. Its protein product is CSVARLAMGNEQFF.

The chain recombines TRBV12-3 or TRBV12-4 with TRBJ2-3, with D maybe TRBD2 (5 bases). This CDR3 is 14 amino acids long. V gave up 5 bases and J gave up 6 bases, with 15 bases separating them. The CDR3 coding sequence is TGTGCCAGCAGTCACCGGGCGGGTGTGGATACGCAGTATTTT. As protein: CASSHRAGVDTQYF.

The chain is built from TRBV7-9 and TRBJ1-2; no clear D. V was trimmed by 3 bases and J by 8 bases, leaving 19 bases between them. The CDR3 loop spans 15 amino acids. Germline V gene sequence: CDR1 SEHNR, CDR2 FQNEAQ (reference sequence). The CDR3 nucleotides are TGTGCCAGCAGCTTCTCCCCCGGTCCAACAGAGGGCTACACCTTC. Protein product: CASSFSPGPTEGYTF.

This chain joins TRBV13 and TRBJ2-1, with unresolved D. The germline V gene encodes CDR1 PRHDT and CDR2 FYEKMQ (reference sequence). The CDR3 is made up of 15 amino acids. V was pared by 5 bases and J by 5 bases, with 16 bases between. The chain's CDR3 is CASSHTLSRDNEQFF. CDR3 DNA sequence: TGTGCCAGCAGCCACACCCTGTCGAGAGACAATGAGCAGTTCTTC.

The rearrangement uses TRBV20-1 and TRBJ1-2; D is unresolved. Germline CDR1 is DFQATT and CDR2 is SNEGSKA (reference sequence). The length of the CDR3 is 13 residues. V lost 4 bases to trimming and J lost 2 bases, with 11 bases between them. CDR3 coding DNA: TGCAGTGCTACGGCAGTCTACAACTATGGCTACACCTTC. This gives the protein CSATAVYNYGYTF.

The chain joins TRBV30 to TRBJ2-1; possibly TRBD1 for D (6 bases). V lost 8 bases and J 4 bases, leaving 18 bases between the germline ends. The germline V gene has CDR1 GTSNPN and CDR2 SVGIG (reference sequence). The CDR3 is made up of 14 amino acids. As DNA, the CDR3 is TGTGCCCGAGCGGTAGGGGGTTTTTACAATGAGCAGTTCTTC. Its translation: CARAVGGFYNEQFF.

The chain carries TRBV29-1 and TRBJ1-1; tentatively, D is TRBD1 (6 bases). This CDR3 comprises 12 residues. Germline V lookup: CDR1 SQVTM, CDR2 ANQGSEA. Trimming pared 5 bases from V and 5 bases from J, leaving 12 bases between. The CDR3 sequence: CSVPLGGTEAFF. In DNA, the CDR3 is TGCAGCGTTCCCCTAGGGGGGACTGAAGCTTTCTTT.

The chain's CDR3 is CASSRPGLTSLGQYF. The CDR3 region has the DNA TGTGCCAGCAGCCGACCAGGGCTAACAAGCCTCGGGCAGTACTTC. The V gene is TRBV28, the J gene TRBJ2-7; a possible D gene is TRBD1 (5 bases). Per germline, CDR1 MDHEN and CDR2 SYDVKM. This CDR3 region has 15 residues. Trimming took off 6 bases at V and 9 bases at J, with 24 bases between the two ends.

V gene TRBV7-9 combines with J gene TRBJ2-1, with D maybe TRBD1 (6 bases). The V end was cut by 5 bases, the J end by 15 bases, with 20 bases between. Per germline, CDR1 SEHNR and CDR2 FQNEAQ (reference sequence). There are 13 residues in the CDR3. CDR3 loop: CASSPPPGDHWFF. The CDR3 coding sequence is TGTGCCAGCAGCCCACCACCAGGGGACCATTGGTTCTTC.

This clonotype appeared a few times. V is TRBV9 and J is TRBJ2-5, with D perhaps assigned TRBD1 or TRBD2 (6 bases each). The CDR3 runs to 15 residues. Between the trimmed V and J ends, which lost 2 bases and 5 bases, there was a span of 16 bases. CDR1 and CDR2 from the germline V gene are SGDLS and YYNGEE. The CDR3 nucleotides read TGTGCCAGCAGCGTCCAGGGGCGGGAACGTGAGACCCAGTACTTC. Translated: CASSVQGRERETQYF.

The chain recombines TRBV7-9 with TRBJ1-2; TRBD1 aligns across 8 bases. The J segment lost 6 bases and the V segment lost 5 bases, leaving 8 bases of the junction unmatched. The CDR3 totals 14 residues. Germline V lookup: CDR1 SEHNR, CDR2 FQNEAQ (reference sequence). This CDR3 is CASSVAGTGHGYTF. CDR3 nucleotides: TGTGCCAGCAGCGTGGCCGGGACAGGACATGGCTACACCTTC.

In DNA, the CDR3 is TGTGCCAGCAGCCAAGCTTCCAGGGGTGGCTACACCTTC. Translation: CASSQASRGGYTF. This chain uses TRBV3-1 with TRBJ1-2; TRBD1 is a possible D gene (6 bases). The germline V and J ends were trimmed by 1 base and 7 bases, with 10 bases remaining between them. Looked up from germline, CDR1 is LGHDT and CDR2 is YNNKEL (reference sequence). This CDR3 has 13 amino acids.

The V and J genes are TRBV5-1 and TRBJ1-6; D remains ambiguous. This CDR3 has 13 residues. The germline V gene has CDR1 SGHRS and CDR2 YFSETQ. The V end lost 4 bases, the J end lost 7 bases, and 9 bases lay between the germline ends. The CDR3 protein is CASSGAVNSPLHF. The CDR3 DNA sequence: TGCGCCAGCAGCGGAGCCGTGAATTCACCCCTCCACTTT.

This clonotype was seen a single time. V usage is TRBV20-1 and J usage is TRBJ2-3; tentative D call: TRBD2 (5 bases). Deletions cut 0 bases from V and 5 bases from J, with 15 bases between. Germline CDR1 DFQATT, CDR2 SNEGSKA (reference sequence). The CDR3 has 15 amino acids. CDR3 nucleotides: TGCAGTGCTAGAGACCCCGGGCTAGCTCAAGATACGCAGTATTTT. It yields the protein CSARDPGLAQDTQYF.

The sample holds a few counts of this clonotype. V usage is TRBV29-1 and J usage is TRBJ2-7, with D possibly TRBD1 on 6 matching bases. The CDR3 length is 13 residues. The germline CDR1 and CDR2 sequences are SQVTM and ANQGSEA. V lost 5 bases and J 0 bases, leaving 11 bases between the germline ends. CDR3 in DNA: TGCAGCGTTACAGGGTCATACTCCTACGAGCAGTACTTC. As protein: CSVTGSYSYEQYF.

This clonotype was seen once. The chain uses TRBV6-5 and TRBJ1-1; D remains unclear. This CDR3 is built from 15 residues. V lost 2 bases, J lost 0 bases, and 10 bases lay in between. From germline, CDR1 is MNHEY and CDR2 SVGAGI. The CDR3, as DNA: TGTGCCAGCAGTTACACGGGAAGGATGAACACTGAAGCTTTCTTT. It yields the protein CASSYTGRMNTEAFF.

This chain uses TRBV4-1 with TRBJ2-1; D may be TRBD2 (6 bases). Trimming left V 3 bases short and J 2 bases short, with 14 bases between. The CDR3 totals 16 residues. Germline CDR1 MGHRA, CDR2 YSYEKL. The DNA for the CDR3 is TGCGCCAGCAGCCACCAAGCGGGCTCTACCTACAATGAGCAGTTCTTC. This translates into CASSHQAGSTYNEQFF.

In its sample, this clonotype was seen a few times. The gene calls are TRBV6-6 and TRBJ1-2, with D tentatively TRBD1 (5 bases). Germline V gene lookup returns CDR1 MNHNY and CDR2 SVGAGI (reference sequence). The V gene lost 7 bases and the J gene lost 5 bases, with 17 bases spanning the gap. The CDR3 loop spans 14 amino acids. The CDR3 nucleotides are TGTGCCAGCACTCCCTACGGGACGGAATATGGCTACACCTTC. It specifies CASTPYGTEYGYTF.

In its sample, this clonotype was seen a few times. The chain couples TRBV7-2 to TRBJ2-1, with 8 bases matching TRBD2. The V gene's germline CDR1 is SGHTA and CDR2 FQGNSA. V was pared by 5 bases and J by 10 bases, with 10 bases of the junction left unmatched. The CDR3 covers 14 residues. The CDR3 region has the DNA TGTGCCAGCAGCCCAGGGACTAGTTCAACCGAGCAGTTCTTC. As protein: CASSPGTSSTEQFF.

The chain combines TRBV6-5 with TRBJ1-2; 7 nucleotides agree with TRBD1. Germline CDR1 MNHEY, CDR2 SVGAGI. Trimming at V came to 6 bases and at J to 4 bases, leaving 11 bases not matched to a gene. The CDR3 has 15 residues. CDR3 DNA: TGTGCCAGCAGGGAGGACAGGTTCGTCGGCTATGGCTACACCTTC. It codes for CASREDRFVGYGYTF.